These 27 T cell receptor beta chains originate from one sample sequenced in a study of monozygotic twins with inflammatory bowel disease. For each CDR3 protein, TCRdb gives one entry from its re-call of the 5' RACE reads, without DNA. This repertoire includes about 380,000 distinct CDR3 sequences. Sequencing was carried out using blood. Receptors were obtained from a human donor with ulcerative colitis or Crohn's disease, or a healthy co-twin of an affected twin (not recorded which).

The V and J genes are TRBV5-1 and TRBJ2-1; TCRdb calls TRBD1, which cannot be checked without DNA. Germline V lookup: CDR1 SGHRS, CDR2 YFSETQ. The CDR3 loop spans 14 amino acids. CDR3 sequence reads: CASSLEMGGGEQFF. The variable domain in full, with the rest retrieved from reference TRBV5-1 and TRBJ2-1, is KAGVTQTPRYLIKTRGQQVTLSCSPISGHRSVSWYQQTPGQGLQFLFEYFSETQRNKGNFPGRFSGRQFSNSRSEMNVSTLELGDSALYLCASSLEMGGGEQFFGPGTRLTVL.

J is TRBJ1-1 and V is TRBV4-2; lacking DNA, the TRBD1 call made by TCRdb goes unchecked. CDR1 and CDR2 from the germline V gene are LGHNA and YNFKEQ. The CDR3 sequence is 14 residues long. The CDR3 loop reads CASSQRTGTPEAFF.

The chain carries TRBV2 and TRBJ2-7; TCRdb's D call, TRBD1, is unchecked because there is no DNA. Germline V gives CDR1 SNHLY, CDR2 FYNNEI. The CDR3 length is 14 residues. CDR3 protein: CASSEGGGIYEQYF.

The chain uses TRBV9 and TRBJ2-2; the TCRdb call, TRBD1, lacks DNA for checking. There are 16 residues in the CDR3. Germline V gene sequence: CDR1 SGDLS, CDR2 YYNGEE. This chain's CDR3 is CASSVAGTADTGELFF.

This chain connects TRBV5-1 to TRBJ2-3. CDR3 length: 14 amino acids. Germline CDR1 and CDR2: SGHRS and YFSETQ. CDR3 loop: CASSLSSATDTQYF.

The CDR3 sequence: CASSWDRVSGLTYEQYF. The chain employs TRBV28 and TRBJ2-7; the TCRdb D gene call, TRBD1, has no DNA to confirm it. CDR1 and CDR2 (germline): MDHEN, SYDVKM. The CDR3 contains 17 residues.

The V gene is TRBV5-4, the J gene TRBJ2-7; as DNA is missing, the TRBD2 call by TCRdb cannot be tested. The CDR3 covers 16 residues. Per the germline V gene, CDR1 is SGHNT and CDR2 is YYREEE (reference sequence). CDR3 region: CASSFGLAGSSYEQYF.

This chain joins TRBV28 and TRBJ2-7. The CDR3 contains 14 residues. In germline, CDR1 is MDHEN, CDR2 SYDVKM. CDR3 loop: CASSLPVGSYEQYF.

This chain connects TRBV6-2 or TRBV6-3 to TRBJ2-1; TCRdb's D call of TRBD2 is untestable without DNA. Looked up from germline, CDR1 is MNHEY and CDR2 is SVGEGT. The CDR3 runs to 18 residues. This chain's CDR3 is CATYLSAGGTSSYNEQFF.

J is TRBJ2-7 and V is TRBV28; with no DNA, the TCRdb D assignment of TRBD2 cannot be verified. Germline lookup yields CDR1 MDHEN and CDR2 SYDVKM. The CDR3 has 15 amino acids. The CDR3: CASSFTSGGTYEQYF.

The CDR3 loop is CASSYRGRNSTDTQYF. This chain links TRBV10-1 with TRBJ2-3; TCRdb calls TRBD1, which cannot be checked without DNA. Germline assignment: CDR1 WNHNN and CDR2 SYGVQD (reference sequence). The CDR3 consists of 16 residues.

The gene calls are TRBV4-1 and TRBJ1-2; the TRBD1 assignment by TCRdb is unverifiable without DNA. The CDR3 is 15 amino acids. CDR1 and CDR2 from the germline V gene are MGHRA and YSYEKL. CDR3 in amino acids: CASSQEGGQNYGYTF.

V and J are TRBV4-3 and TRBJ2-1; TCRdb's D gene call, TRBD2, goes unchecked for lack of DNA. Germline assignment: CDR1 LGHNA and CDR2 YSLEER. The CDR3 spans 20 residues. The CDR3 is CASSQDIASGGTNSYNEQFF.

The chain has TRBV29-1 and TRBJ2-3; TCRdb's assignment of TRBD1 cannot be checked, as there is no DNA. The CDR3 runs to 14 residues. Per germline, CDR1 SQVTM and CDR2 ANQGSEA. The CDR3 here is CSVAGAPATDTQYF.

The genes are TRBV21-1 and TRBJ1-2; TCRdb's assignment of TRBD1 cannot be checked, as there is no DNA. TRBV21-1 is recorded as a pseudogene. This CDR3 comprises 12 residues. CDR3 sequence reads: CASPPGGHGYTF.

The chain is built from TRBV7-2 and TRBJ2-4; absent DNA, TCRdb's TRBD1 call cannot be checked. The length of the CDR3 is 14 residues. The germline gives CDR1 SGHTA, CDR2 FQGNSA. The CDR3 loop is CASSFYGGLSIQYF.

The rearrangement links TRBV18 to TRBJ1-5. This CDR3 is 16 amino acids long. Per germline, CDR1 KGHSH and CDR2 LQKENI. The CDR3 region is CASSPPGRLSNQPQHF.

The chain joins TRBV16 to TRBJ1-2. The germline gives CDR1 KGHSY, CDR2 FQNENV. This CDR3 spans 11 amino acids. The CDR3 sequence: CASSQFSGYTF.

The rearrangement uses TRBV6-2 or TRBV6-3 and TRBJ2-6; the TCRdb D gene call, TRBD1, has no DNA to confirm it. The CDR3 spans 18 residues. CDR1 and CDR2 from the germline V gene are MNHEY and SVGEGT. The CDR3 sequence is CASSYWNRVGSGANVLTF.

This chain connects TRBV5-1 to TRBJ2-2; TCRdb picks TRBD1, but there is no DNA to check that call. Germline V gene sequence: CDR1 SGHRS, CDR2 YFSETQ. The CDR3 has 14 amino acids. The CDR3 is CASERDRNSGELFF.

The CDR3 sequence: CASSQSGIEQYF. This chain links TRBV7-2 with TRBJ2-7. The CDR3 extends over 12 amino acids. Germline assignment: CDR1 SGHTA and CDR2 FQGNSA.

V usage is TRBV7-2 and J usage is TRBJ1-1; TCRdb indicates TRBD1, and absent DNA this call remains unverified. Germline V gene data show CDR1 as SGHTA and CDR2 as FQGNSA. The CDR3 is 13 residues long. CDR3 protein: CASSEGPDTEAFF.

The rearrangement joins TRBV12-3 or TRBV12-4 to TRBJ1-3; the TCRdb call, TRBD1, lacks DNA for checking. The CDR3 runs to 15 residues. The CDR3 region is CASSRTGRSGNTIYF.

This CDR3 reads CASRGRGGGRYEQYF. V is TRBV28 and J is TRBJ2-7; without DNA, the TCRdb call of TRBD1 cannot be checked. CDR3 length equals 15 residues. Germline CDR1 and CDR2: MDHEN and SYDVKM.

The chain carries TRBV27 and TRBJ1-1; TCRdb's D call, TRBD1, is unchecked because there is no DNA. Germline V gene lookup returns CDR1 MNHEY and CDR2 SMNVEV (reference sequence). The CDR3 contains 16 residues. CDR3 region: CASIKSPGTGNTEAFF.

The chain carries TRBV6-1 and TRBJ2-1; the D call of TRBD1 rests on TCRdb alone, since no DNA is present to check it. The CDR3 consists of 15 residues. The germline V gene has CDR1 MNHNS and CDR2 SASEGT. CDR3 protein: CASRPGQAPYNEQFF.

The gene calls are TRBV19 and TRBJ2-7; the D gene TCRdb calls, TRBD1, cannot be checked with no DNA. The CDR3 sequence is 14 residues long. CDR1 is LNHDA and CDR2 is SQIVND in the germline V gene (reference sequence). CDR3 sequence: CASSIGVLGHEQYF. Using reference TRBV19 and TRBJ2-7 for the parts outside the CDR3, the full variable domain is DGGITQSPKYLFRKEGQNVTLSCEQNLNHDAMYWYRQDPGQGLRLIYYSQIVNDFQKGDIAEGYSVSREKKESFPLTVTSAQKNPTAFYLCASSIGVLGHEQYFGPGTRLTVT.